These T cell receptor beta chains were read from a single sample in a study of shared clonotypes between healthy human individuals. Repertoires were generated with immunoSEQ multiplex PCR, while TCRdb's copy carries only in-frame clones and drops some. Altogether about 2.3 million clones are present, more than 80% being singletons, with the ten largest covering approximately 0.4%. The sequencing sample was made of naive CD4+ T cells from PBMCs. These receptors were taken from a young man in good health. Some clones in this sample may be carry-over from other donors' samples. Both conserved end residues are part of each CDR3. D genes are given only for firm matches. Part of the rows lack a size; the others show once, few, many or a class for expanded clones.

clone_size	v_call	d_call	j_call	cdr3_nt	cdr3_aa
once	TRBV5-6	-	TRBJ1-4	TGTGCCAGCAGCTTGGGGCGGTCGAATGAAAAACTGTTTTTT	CASSLGRSNEKLFF
-	TRBV5-1	TRBD2	TRBJ2-1	TGCGCCAGCAGCTTCCCTACCACAGCGGGAGGATACAATGAGCAGTTCTTC	CASSFPTTAGGYNEQFF
-	TRBV19	TRBD1	TRBJ1-1	TGTGCCAGTAGTGTCAGGGGGCTGAACACTGAAGCTTTCTTT	CASSVRGLNTEAFF
-	TRBV6-6	-	TRBJ1-2	TGTGCCAGCAGTTACAACGACCAACCCTCCCATGGCTACACCTTC	CASSYNDQPSHGYTF
once	TRBV5-1	-	TRBJ1-1	TGCGCCAGCAGCCAGGACACGGCGGGGGATAAAGCTTTCTTT	CASSQDTAGDKAFF
-	TRBV28	-	TRBJ2-1	TGTGCCAGCAGCACACACCGGGACGTGTACAATGAGCAGTTCTTC	CASSTHRDVYNEQFF
-	TRBV6-1	TRBD1	TRBJ2-1	TGTGCCAGCAGTGAAGCAGGCAGGGGGCCGAATGAGCAGTTCTTC	CASSEAGRGPNEQFF
-	TRBV30	TRBD1	TRBJ2-3	TGTGCCTGGAGTGCGGGACAGGCCGGAGATACGCAGTATTTT	CAWSAGQAGDTQYF
-	TRBV28	TRBD1	TRBJ2-5	TGTGCCGGCAACAGGGGCGTGGGAGAGACCCAGTACTTC	CAGNRGVGETQYF
-	TRBV2	-	TRBJ2-1	TGTGCCAACAAGGGGGAGGGCTTACCCAATGAGCAGTTCTTC	CANKGEGLPNEQFF
-	TRBV7-9	TRBD1	TRBJ1-5	TGTGCCAGCAGCTTAGGAGGGACAGGGGTTCAGCCCCAGCATTTT	CASSLGGTGVQPQHF
-	TRBV19	TRBD1	TRBJ2-4	TGTGCCAGTAGTAAGTGGACAGGGGGGGCCAAAAACATTCAGTACTTC	CASSKWTGGAKNIQYF
-	TRBV7-2	-	TRBJ2-7	TGTGCCAGCAGAACGGGATCCTACGAGCAGTACTTC	CASRTGSYEQYF
-	TRBV5-6	TRBD2	TRBJ2-1	TGTGCCAGCAGCCTAAAACGGACTAGCGGGAGGGGCAATGAGCAGTTCTTC	CASSLKRTSGRGNEQFF
once	TRBV9	-	TRBJ2-5	TGTGCCAGCAGCGTAGATTGGGGAGAGACCCAGTACTTC	CASSVDWGETQYF
-	TRBV5-4	-	TRBJ2-1	TGTGCCAGCACCTTGGGCGGGGGCAGCTCCTACAATGAGCAGTTCTTC	CASTLGGGSSYNEQFF
-	TRBV28	-	TRBJ2-1	TGTGCCAGCAGTTTATCGGAACAGGACCGCTACAATGAGCAGTTCTTC	CASSLSEQDRYNEQFF
-	TRBV6-1	TRBD1	TRBJ1-4	TGTGCCAGCAGTGAAGTCAGGGGGTATGAAAAACTGTTTTTT	CASSEVRGYEKLFF
-	TRBV18	-	TRBJ2-5	TGTGCCAGCTCCCCGGCCGGGTCCCCAGAGACCCAGTACTTC	CASSPAGSPETQYF
-	TRBV5-1	-	TRBJ2-7	TGCGCCAGCAGCTTGGGCGGGACGAGCTACGAGCAGTACTTC	CASSLGGTSYEQYF
-	TRBV7-3	-	TRBJ2-7	TGTGCCAGCAGCCGTAATTTCAGGGAGGAGCAGTACTTC	CASSRNFREEQYF
-	TRBV28	-	TRBJ1-2	TGTGCCAGCATGGCCGCTTATGGCTACACCTTC	CASMAAYGYTF
-	TRBV11-2	TRBD2	TRBJ2-1	TGTGCCAGCAGCGAGGGGCGGGGGGCTAGCGGTACTCATGGTGAGCAGTTCTTC	CASSEGRGASGTHGEQFF
-	TRBV5-4	TRBD1	TRBJ2-5	TGTGCCAGCAGCTCGAGGACAGGGGGGGGAAGGCAAGAGACCCAGTACTTC	CASSSRTGGGRQETQYF
-	TRBV6-6	TRBD1	TRBJ1-5	TGTGCCAGCGACAGGGAGGGGGTTCAGCCCCAGCATTTT	CASDREGVQPQHF
-	TRBV28	-	TRBJ2-7	TGTGCCAGTAGGACAGGCGGGACCTACGAGCAGTACTTC	CASRTGGTYEQYF
-	TRBV18	-	TRBJ2-1	TGTGCCAGCTCAAAACAGGGAAGCTCCTACAATGAGCAGTTCTTC	CASSKQGSSYNEQFF
-	TRBV7-9	-	TRBJ2-3	TGTGCCAGCAGCCTCGACAGGAAAACAGATACGCAGTATTTT	CASSLDRKTDTQYF
-	TRBV4-1	TRBD1	TRBJ2-3	TGCGCCAGCAGCCAAGTTAAGTCAGGGGGTCGAGATACGCAGTATTTT	CASSQVKSGGRDTQYF
-	TRBV5-1	TRBD2	TRBJ2-5	TGCGCCAGCAGCTCAGCGGTGGGGGGGCAAGAGACCCAGTACTTC	CASSSAVGGQETQYF
-	TRBV9	-	TRBJ1-3	TGTGCCAGCAGCGTATCCCCAGCCTCTGGAAACACCATATATTTT	CASSVSPASGNTIYF
once	TRBV18	TRBD1	TRBJ1-4	TGTGCCAGCTCACCTCTTTCTCAGGGACAGGTTACCGAAAAACTGTTTTTT	CASSPLSQGQVTEKLFF
-	TRBV18	TRBD1	TRBJ1-6	TGTGCCAGCTCACCAACGGCAGGGGGTTCACCCCTCCACTTT	CASSPTAGGSPLHF
-	TRBV18	-	TRBJ2-5	TGTGCCAGCTCACCGTTACAGGGTTTGGGCACCGAGACCCAGTACTTC	CASSPLQGLGTETQYF
once	TRBV7-8	TRBD1	TRBJ1-5	TGTGCCAGCAGCTTAGACAGGGGCGATCAGCCCCAGCATTTT	CASSLDRGDQPQHF
-	TRBV5-1	TRBD2	TRBJ2-3	TGCGCCAGCAGCCCCTGGGTACGAGCGGGAGTGTCAGATACGCAGTATTTT	CASSPWVRAGVSDTQYF
-	TRBV6-6	-	TRBJ1-1	TGTGCCACCATACCACAACGGGGGGGCACTGAAGCTTTCTTT	CATIPQRGGTEAFF
-	TRBV19	TRBD1	TRBJ1-1	TGTGCCAGTGACAGGGGGTGGTCCACTGAAGCTTTCTTT	CASDRGWSTEAFF
-	TRBV29-1	-	TRBJ2-3	TGCAGCGTTGAATCCACGGCTAGCACAGATACGCAGTATTTT	CSVESTASTDTQYF
-	TRBV30	-	TRBJ1-4	TGTGCCTGGAGTGTACTGGAAAAACTGTTTTTT	CAWSVLEKLFF
-	TRBV19	TRBD1	TRBJ2-7	TGTGCCAGTAGTATATTTTTGAGACAGGGGAGCCACGAGCAGTACTTC	CASSIFLRQGSHEQYF
-	TRBV4-3	TRBD2	TRBJ2-3	TGCGCCAGCAGCAGGACTAGCGGCACAGATACGCAGTATTTT	CASSRTSGTDTQYF
-	TRBV4-1	TRBD1	TRBJ1-3	TGCGCCAGCGAGCTGGGACAGGGCTCTCTCTCTGGAAACACCATATATTTT	CASELGQGSLSGNTIYF
-	TRBV4-1	TRBD2	TRBJ2-1	TGCGCCAGCAGCCAAGTGGGGGGGGAGCAGTTCTTC	CASSQVGGEQFF
-	TRBV27	TRBD1	TRBJ2-7	TGTGCCAGCATGCAGCAGGGGGCCTACGAGCAGTACTTC	CASMQQGAYEQYF
once	TRBV28	TRBD2	TRBJ2-7	TGTGCCAGCAGTGGGCTAGCGGGAGGGCCCAGTGGGCAGTACTTC	CASSGLAGGPSGQYF
-	TRBV28	-	TRBJ1-3	TGTGCCAGCAGTTCTCCGGGACGGGGAAACACCATATATTTT	CASSSPGRGNTIYF
-	TRBV5-8	TRBD1	TRBJ1-2	TGTGCCAGCAGCACCCCCCGGGGACAGGGGGCGGGAGGTGGCTACACCTTC	CASSTPRGQGAGGGYTF
once	TRBV12-5	-	TRBJ2-3	TGTGCTAGTGGTTTGGATGGGCCAGATACGCAGTATTTT	CASGLDGPDTQYF
once	TRBV19	-	TRBJ1-3	TGTGCCAGCATCGGGGGGGCGGCTGGAAACACCATATATTTT	CASIGGAAGNTIYF
-	TRBV27	-	TRBJ1-4	TGTGCCAGCAGTTTTAACAGGGCCGCGGGTGAAAAACTGTTTTTT	CASSFNRAAGEKLFF
-	TRBV19	TRBD1	TRBJ1-5	TGTGCCAGTAAGTCATCGGGGACAGGGTATCAGCCCCAGCATTTT	CASKSSGTGYQPQHF
-	TRBV5-1	TRBD1	TRBJ2-1	TGCGCCAGCAGCTTGGAGGGGGCCAATGAGCAGTTCTTC	CASSLEGANEQFF